This TCR beta chain was found in a study of blood T cells in healthy people across ages. This clonotype has a handful of counts. The germline V and J ends were trimmed by 6 bases and 6 bases, with 10 bases remaining between them. Germline loops: CDR1 SEHNR, CDR2 FQNEAQ (reference sequence). This CDR3 comprises 12 residues. The use of a sample-barcoded 5' primer and a J-beta primer mix characterized a second PCR of roughly 6 to 11 cycles. Each CDR3 protein gets one entry after TCRdb re-called the 5' RACE reads with MiXCR. The sample lists over 1,200,000 distinct CDR3 sequences, 55% to 75% occurring once.

The V and J genes are TRBV7-9 and TRBJ2-3; D call uncertain. The sequenced material came from blood. This TCR was sampled from a man between 18 and 35 years old in good health. CDR3 sequence: CASRSTGDTQYF. The CDR3 nucleotides are TGTGCCAGCAGATCAACTGGTGATACGCAGTATTTT.